A selection of T cell receptor beta chains follows, all from one sample in a study of cytomegalovirus exposure and HLA in healthy donors. Generated by immunoSEQ multiplex PCR, the TCRdb table keeps only in-frame clones and is missing some. The data contain around 250,000 clones, around 90% of them singletons. Sequenced material: PBMCs. The origin of the receptors is a woman between 18 and 29 years old in good health and CMV-seronegative. CDR3s include the opening cysteine and the closing phenylalanine or tryptophan. Each record gives: V gene, clone size, J gene, D gene, CDR3 protein, CDR3 DNA. D genes are given only for firm matches. A clone size is listed for some rows: how often the clone was seen (once, few, many), or a class if it is expanded.

TRBV10-1	NA	TRBJ1-1	TRBD1	CASSEPGQGLTEAFF	TGCGCCAGCAGTGAGCCGGGACAGGGTTTGACTGAAGCTTTCTTT
TRBV14	NA	TRBJ1-3	NA	CASSQTSSGGGNTIYF	TGTGCCAGCAGCCAGACGTCCTCGGGAGGTGGAAACACCATATATTTT
TRBV5-6	NA	TRBJ2-5	TRBD2	CASTYGSGGKTQYF	TGTGCCAGCACCTACGGGAGCGGGGGAAAGACCCAGTACTTC
TRBV18	NA	TRBJ2-1	TRBD1	CASSPGQNSYNEQFF	TGTGCCAGCTCACCGGGACAGAACTCCTACAATGAGCAGTTCTTC
TRBV5-4	NA	TRBJ2-1	TRBD2	CASSPEGLAVIYNEQFF	TGTGCCAGCAGCCCGGAGGGACTAGCGGTAATCTACAATGAGCAGTTCTTC
TRBV27	NA	TRBJ1-6	NA	CASSEISYNSPLHF	TGTGCCAGCAGTGAGATTTCCTATAATTCACCCCTCCACTTT
TRBV2	NA	TRBJ2-2	TRBD2	CASSPSGGATGELFF	TGTGCCAGCAGTCCGAGCGGGGGGGCCACCGGGGAGCTGTTTTTT
TRBV4-3	NA	TRBJ2-5	NA	CASSQETGQETQYF	TGCGCCAGCAGCCAAGAAACAGGACAAGAGACCCAGTACTTC
TRBV28	NA	TRBJ2-1	TRBD2	CASTRTSGVDEQFF	TGTGCCAGCACCAGGACTAGCGGGGTGGATGAGCAGTTCTTC
TRBV28	NA	TRBJ2-5	NA	CASSEQVYQETQYF	TGTGCCAGCAGTGAACAGGTTTACCAAGAGACCCAGTACTTC
TRBV19	NA	TRBJ2-2	TRBD1	CASRDRGQDTGELFF	TGTGCCAGTAGAGACAGGGGGCAGGACACCGGGGAGCTGTTTTTT
TRBV7-2	NA	TRBJ1-2	TRBD1	CASSSQGADGYTF	TGTGCCAGCAGCTCGCAGGGGGCTGATGGCTACACCTTC
TRBV4-2	once	TRBJ1-4	NA	CASSPGTSNEKLFF	TGTGCCAGCAGCCCAGGGACTTCTAATGAAAAACTGTTTTTT
TRBV27	NA	TRBJ2-1	NA	CASSLSVYNEQFF	TGTGCCAGCAGTTTGTCCGTGTACAATGAGCAGTTCTTC
TRBV18	few	TRBJ1-2	NA	CASYAAGNGYTF	TGTGCCAGCTACGCGGCAGGGAATGGCTACACCTTC
TRBV11-2	NA	TRBJ2-3	TRBD2	CASSLDRLLADRDTQYF	TGTGCCAGCAGCTTAGATAGGTTACTAGCGGACCGAGATACGCAGTATTTT
TRBV7-6	NA	TRBJ2-1	NA	CASSLAPVEGQFF	TGTGCCAGCAGCTTAGCGCCGGTGGAGGGGCAGTTCTTC
TRBV4-3	NA	TRBJ2-4	NA	CASSQGTANIQYF	TGCGCCAGCAGCCAAGGGACAGCAAACATTCAGTACTTC
TRBV7-6	NA	TRBJ2-3	NA	CASSRGQLDTQYF	TGTGCCAGCAGCCGTGGACAGTTAGATACGCAGTATTTT
TRBV28	NA	TRBJ1-5	TRBD1	CASSSDRDNNQPQHF	TGTGCCAGCAGTTCGGACAGGGATAACAATCAGCCCCAGCATTTT
TRBV7-6	NA	TRBJ2-7	NA	CASSGEGNSYEQYF	TGTGCCAGCTCGGGGGAAGGGAACTCCTACGAGCAGTACTTC
TRBV5-1	NA	TRBJ2-7	NA	CASSFRWGPYEQYF	TGCGCCAGCAGCTTTCGGTGGGGCCCCTACGAGCAGTACTTC
TRBV7-9	NA	TRBJ2-2	NA	CASSLAGDYTGELFF	TGTGCCAGCAGCTTAGCGGGGGACTACACCGGGGAGCTGTTTTTT
TRBV10-3	NA	TRBJ1-1	TRBD1	CAISGGQGETEAFF	TGTGCCATCAGCGGAGGACAGGGCGAGACTGAAGCTTTCTTT
TRBV4-3	NA	TRBJ2-1	NA	CASSLSPVLYNEQFF	TGCGCCAGCAGCCTAAGCCCCGTTTTGTACAATGAGCAGTTCTTC
TRBV28	NA	TRBJ2-5	TRBD1	CASSFPTGVGETQYF	TGTGCCAGCAGTTTCCCGACAGGGGTGGGGGAGACCCAGTACTTC
TRBV7-8	NA	TRBJ2-7	TRBD1	CASGPGQGASEQYF	TGTGCCAGCGGTCCGGGACAGGGGGCTTCCGAGCAGTACTTC
TRBV5-6	NA	TRBJ1-6	TRBD1	CASSLGGTGNSPLHF	TGTGCCAGCAGCTTGGGTGGGACAGGAAATTCACCCCTCCACTTT
TRBV15	NA	TRBJ2-7	TRBD1	CATSSRQGSYEQYF	TGTGCCACCAGCAGCAGACAGGGATCCTACGAGCAGTACTTC
TRBV9	NA	TRBJ1-2	NA	CASSVGGWDGYTF	TGTGCCAGCAGCGTAGGAGGGTGGGATGGCTACACCTTC
TRBV7-9	once	TRBJ2-5	NA	CASSLAGLKETQYF	TGTGCCAGCAGCTTAGCCGGGTTAAAGGAGACCCAGTACTTC
TRBV4-1	NA	TRBJ2-1	TRBD2	CASSQDRRGETGEQFF	TGCGCCAGCAGCCAAGATCGGCGGGGGGAAACAGGTGAGCAGTTCTTC
TRBV5-1	NA	TRBJ1-1	NA	CASSLQGTNTEAFF	TGCGCCAGCAGCTTGCAGGGGACGAACACTGAAGCTTTCTTT
TRBV5-1	NA	TRBJ1-2	TRBD1	CASSFYQQGTYGYTF	TGCGCCAGCAGCTTTTACCAACAGGGGACCTATGGCTACACCTTC
TRBV13	NA	TRBJ2-4	TRBD2	CASSQGSGAPSYKNIQYF	TGTGCCAGCAGCCAAGGGAGCGGGGCCCCTTCGTACAAAAACATTCAGTACTTC
TRBV2	once	TRBJ2-5	TRBD1	CASSMQGAGETQYF	TGTGCCAGCAGCATGCAGGGGGCAGGAGAGACCCAGTACTTC
TRBV4-3	NA	TRBJ1-6	TRBD1	CASSRDRGDNSPLHF	TGCGCCAGCAGCCGGGACAGGGGCGATAATTCACCCCTCCACTTT
TRBV28	NA	TRBJ1-4	NA	CASSSDPTGVYEKLFF	TGTGCCAGCAGTTCGGACCCTACAGGCGTTTATGAAAAACTGTTTTTT
TRBV2	NA	TRBJ2-1	NA	CASREGGFAYNEQFF	TGTGCCAGCAGAGAGGGGGGGTTCGCCTACAATGAGCAGTTCTTC
TRBV19	NA	TRBJ1-5	TRBD1	CASSLGGTGSQPQHF	TGTGCCAGTAGTTTAGGAGGGACAGGGAGTCAGCCCCAGCATTTT
TRBV7-2	once	TRBJ2-7	NA	CASSLRSGDPYEQYF	TGTGCCAGCAGCTTAAGATCCGGGGATCCCTACGAGCAGTACTTC
TRBV6-1	NA	TRBJ2-3	NA	CASSVLGLPETSILDTQYF	TGTGCCAGCAGTGTTTTAGGACTACCCGAGACTAGTATTCTGGATACGCAGTATTTT
TRBV5-1	NA	TRBJ1-6	NA	CASSSRGYSPLHF	TGCGCCAGCAGCTCCAGGGGTTATTCACCCCTCCACTTT
TRBV11-2	NA	TRBJ1-1	TRBD1	CASRSGQGSAEAFF	TGTGCCAGCAGATCGGGACAGGGAAGCGCTGAAGCTTTCTTT
TRBV4-3	NA	TRBJ2-3	TRBD1	CASSLGQGADTQYF	TGCGCCAGCAGCCTCGGACAGGGGGCGGATACGCAGTATTTT
TRBV18	NA	TRBJ2-5	TRBD2	CASSPNSMASGQETQYF	TGTGCCAGCTCACCCAATTCCATGGCTAGCGGCCAAGAGACCCAGTACTTC
TRBV5-1	NA	TRBJ1-1	NA	CASSDHRVRNTEAFF	TGCGCCAGCAGCGACCACAGGGTGAGGAACACTGAAGCTTTCTTT
TRBV6-1	NA	TRBJ1-4	NA	CASSEVRGATNEKLFF	TGTGCCAGCAGTGAGGTCAGGGGTGCAACTAATGAAAAACTGTTTTTT
TRBV18	few	TRBJ1-6	TRBD1	CASSPGTGNSPLHF	TGTGCCAGCTCACCAGGGACAGGAAATTCACCCCTCCACTTT
TRBV7-8	NA	TRBJ1-5	NA	CASSGGVLNQPQHF	TGTGCCAGCAGCGGGGGGGTCCTCAATCAGCCCCAGCATTTT
TRBV7-9	NA	TRBJ2-3	NA	CASSPTVSDGTNTQYF	TGTGCCAGCAGCCCGACGGTTAGCGACGGCACAAATACGCAGTATTTT